The 18 T cell receptor beta chains presented below share a single source sample, sequenced in a study of blood T cells in healthy people across ages. A second about 6 to 12 cycle PCR used barcoded and J-beta primers. TCRdb reanalysed the 5' RACE reads using MiXCR and keeps one entry per CDR3 protein. The sample shows some 790,000 distinct CDR3 sequences, less than 35% of them seen only once. The sequencing sample was made of blood. These receptor sequences come from an elderly woman in good health.

This clonotype was recorded at least ten times. The V and J genes are TRBV5-1 and TRBJ2-5, with a tentative D call TRBD2 (8 bases). Gene TRBJ2-7 matches the end of the DNA better, so the J call may be wrong. Per germline, CDR1 SGHRS and CDR2 YFSETQ. CDR3 length: 14 amino acids. CDR3 region: CASSPREGAFEQYF. The CDR3 region has the DNA TGCGCCAGCAGTCCCCGGGAGGGGGCTTTCGAGCAGTACTTC.

Regarding this clonotype: Relative to the germline gene, one junction end is altered; a read error may explain this. This chain connects TRBV29-1 to TRBJ2-1; D uncertain. Germline V lookup: CDR1 SQVTM, CDR2 ANQGSEA. CDR3 length: 13 residues. Written as DNA, the CDR3 is TGCAGCGTTGGAATTGATGCCTACAACGAGCAGTTCTTC. Its protein is CSVGIDAYNEQFF.

This clonotype was picked up a small number of times. The genes are TRBV7-9 and TRBJ1-1; 7 bases are a match to TRBD1. CDR1 SEHNR and CDR2 FQNEAQ come from the germline V gene (reference sequence). V lost 5 bases, J lost 2 bases, and 5 bases stayed unmatched. This CDR3 region has 14 residues. The CDR3: CASSNRGPNTEAFF. The CDR3, as DNA: TGTGCCAGCAGCAACAGGGGTCCCAACACTGAAGCTTTCTTT.

This sequence joins TRBV7-3 and TRBJ1-1; a possible D gene is TRBD1 (6 bases). The CDR3 is made up of 15 amino acids. V was shortened by 4 bases and J by 0 bases, with 12 bases between the two germline ends. Germline CDR1 SGHTA, CDR2 FQGTGA. The CDR3, as DNA: TGTGCCAGCAGCTCCATGACAGGAATGAACACTGAAGCTTTCTTT. Its translation: CASSSMTGMNTEAFF.

The chain carries TRBV12-3 or TRBV12-4 and TRBJ2-4; D unclear. Trimming stripped 6 bases from V and 3 bases from J, with 9 bases between. The CDR3 covers 13 residues. The chain's CDR3 is CASRNSLKNIQYF. CDR3 sequence (DNA): TGTGCCAGCAGGAATAGTCTCAAAAACATTCAGTACTTC.

In its sample, this clonotype was seen a few times. The V call is TRBV18, the J call TRBJ2-3, with TRBD2 matching 7 bases. Trimming removed 1 base from V and 0 bases from J; junction bases left unmatched: 7. Germline loops: CDR1 KGHSH, CDR2 LQKENI. This CDR3 is 17 amino acids long. The CDR3 loop reads CASSPRLLAESTDTQYF. CDR3 DNA sequence: TGTGCCAGCTCACCACGTCTTCTAGCGGAGAGCACAGATACGCAGTATTTT.

Turning to this clonotype: Sequence at one end of the junction differs from germline and may be a read error. The chain links TRBV5-1 to TRBJ2-7; a possible D gene is TRBD2 (6 bases). The J call may be mistaken, given a closer DNA end match to TRBJ2-1. Germline assignment: CDR1 SGHRS and CDR2 YFSETQ. The CDR3 consists of 13 residues. CDR3 nucleotide sequence: TGCGCCAGCAGTTTGGGGGGATCCTACGAGCAGTTCTTC. Its translation: CASSLGGSYEQFF.

This clonotype was seen more than once but under ten times. The chain combines TRBV5-1 with TRBJ2-3; 8 nucleotides match TRBD1. The length of the CDR3 is 15 residues. Per germline, CDR1 SGHRS and CDR2 YFSETQ. Unmatched junction bases numbered 5, after V lost 0 bases and J lost 5 bases. CDR3 sequence reads: CASSLEAGGIDTQYF. The CDR3 DNA sequence: TGCGCCAGCAGCTTGGAGGCAGGGGGCATAGATACGCAGTATTTT. The full variable domain, its missing parts supplied by reference TRBV5-1 and TRBJ2-3, is KAGVTQTPRYLIKTRGQQVTLSCSPISGHRSVSWYQQTPGQGLQFLFEYFSETQRNKGNFPGRFSGRQFSNSRSEMNVSTLELGDSALYLCASSLEAGGIDTQYFGPGTRLTVL.

The chain joins TRBV20-1 to TRBJ2-3, with 14 nucleotides matching TRBD2. Germline V gives CDR1 DFQATT, CDR2 SNEGSKA (reference sequence). The J segment lost 1 base and the V segment lost 5 bases, leaving 11 bases of the junction unmatched. This CDR3 region has 18 residues. The CDR3 reads CSAPRTSGGPGGTDTQYF. In DNA, the CDR3 is TGCAGTGCTCCCCGGACTAGCGGGGGGCCGGGGGGCACAGATACGCAGTATTTT.

This clonotype was observed many times. The chain carries TRBV20-1 and TRBJ2-5; D not certain. The V gene's germline CDR1 is DFQATT and CDR2 SNEGSKA (reference sequence). Deletions cut 6 bases from V and 1 base from J, with 15 bases between. The CDR3 contains 14 residues. The CDR3 loop is CSAPRYGGQETQYF. In DNA, the CDR3 is TGCAGTGCCCCCCGGTATGGTGGCCAAGAGACCCAGTACTTC.

This clonotype was recorded at least ten times. J is TRBJ2-5 and V is TRBV15; 11 bases are a match to TRBD1. Germline V gives CDR1 LNHNV, CDR2 YYDKDF (reference sequence). Trimming removed 1 base from V and 4 bases from J; junction bases left unmatched: 2. The CDR3 consists of 15 residues. As DNA, the CDR3 is TGTGCCACCAGCAGAGCGGGACAGGGGGGAGAGACCCAGTACTTC. Translation gives CATSRAGQGGETQYF.

This clonotype was counted a few times. This may be a read error: a much more frequent sequence differs by one nucleotide. The rearrangement uses TRBV11-2 and TRBJ2-5, with TRBD2 matching over 8 bases. From germline, CDR1 is SGHAT and CDR2 FQNNGV. Trimming cost V 2 bases and J 11 bases; bases outside gene matches: 19. The CDR3 runs to 17 residues. The CDR3 bases are TGTGCCAGCAGCTTAACGAGGGGGACTAGAATCTACAATGAGCAGTACTTC. As protein: CASSLTRGTRIYNEQYF.

This clonotype occurred many times. The chain is built from TRBV7-2 and TRBJ2-3, with TRBD2 as a possible D gene (6 bases). Per the germline V gene, CDR1 is SGHTA and CDR2 is FQGNSA. V was cut by 1 base and J by 4 bases, with 21 bases left in between. There are 18 residues in the CDR3. The CDR3 nucleotides are TGTGCCAGCAGCTTAGTCGGGGGACCGGCCGGAGCGGCAGATACGCAGTATTTT. Translated, it gives CASSLVGGPAGAADTQYF.

J is TRBJ1-5 and V is TRBV7-2; perhaps TRBD1 as D (6 bases). CDR3 size: 14 residues. Deletions cut 4 bases from V and 5 bases from J, with 12 bases between. Germline CDR1 is SGHTA and CDR2 is FQGNSA. DNA for the CDR3: TGTGCCAGCAGCTACTCCCCAGGGGATCAGCCCCAGCATTTT. Translation gives CASSYSPGDQPQHF.

This clonotype was seen more than once but under ten times. The rearrangement links TRBV6-6 to TRBJ1-6; maybe TRBD1 (5 bases). The germline V gene has CDR1 MNHNY and CDR2 SVGAGI (reference sequence). V lost 8 bases, J lost 7 bases, and 18 bases lay in between. The CDR3 sequence is 15 residues long. The CDR3 sequence: CASSPPETENSPLHF. In DNA form, the CDR3 reads TGTGCCAGCTCCCCCCCCGAGACAGAGAATTCACCCCTCCACTTT.

This clonotype was recorded many times. The V gene is TRBV27, the J gene TRBJ2-3; 9 positions match TRBD1. V lost 3 bases to trimming and J lost 4 bases; unmatched junction nucleotides: 11. In germline, CDR1 is MNHEY, CDR2 SMNVEV (reference sequence). This CDR3 region has 17 residues. The DNA for the CDR3 is TGTGCCAGCAGTTTTGGGACAGGGATGGGGGGCCCAGATACGCAGTATTTT. Protein product: CASSFGTGMGGPDTQYF.

V is TRBV29-1 and J is TRBJ1-2; D gene ambiguous. CDR3 size: 11 residues. CDR1 and CDR2 from the germline V gene are SQVTM and ANQGSEA. CDR3 protein: CGALGNYGYTF. The CDR3 nucleotides are TGCGGCGCCCTGGGAAACTATGGCTACACCTTC.

This clonotype was observed at least ten times. This chain links TRBV29-1 with TRBJ2-1; D call uncertain. This CDR3 has 13 residues. Germline lookup yields CDR1 SQVTM and CDR2 ANQGSEA. V lost 8 bases and J lost 4, with 15 bases in between. The CDR3 protein is CSSSRTLYNEQFF. The CDR3 DNA follows: TGCAGCTCATCTAGGACCTTATACAATGAGCAGTTCTTC.